The 7 T cell receptor beta chains presented below share a single source sample, sequenced in a study of shared clonotypes between healthy human individuals. Clones were sequenced by immunoSEQ multiplex PCR, and TCRdb holds only the in-frame ones, with some missing. The sample contains some 2,000,000 clones, approximately 94% of which appear only once. Naive CD8 isolation took CD45RO-negative cells positively selected for CCR7 and excluded terminally differentiated effector memory CD45RA+ cells. The sample consisted of naive CD8+ T cells sorted from blood. The origin of the receptors is a man aged 18 to 35 in good health.

The J gene is TRBJ1-5, the V gene TRBV10-2; 7 positions agree with TRBD1. Germline-derived CDR1 and CDR2 are WSHSY and SAAADI. This CDR3 spans 15 amino acids. The junction had 7 bases not matched to a gene; V was cut back by 2 bases and J by 6 bases. CDR3 DNA: TGCGCCAGCAGTGAGCCAGACAGGGTTGGTCAGCCCCAGCATTTT. Protein product: CASSEPDRVGQPQHF.

The V call is TRBV19, the J call TRBJ2-7; D not certain. Germline assignment: CDR1 LNHDA and CDR2 SQIVND (reference sequence). The V gene lost 3 bases and the J gene lost 2 bases, with 8 bases spanning the gap. The CDR3 is made up of 13 amino acids. The CDR3 loop is CASSMSFAYEQYF. In DNA, the CDR3 is TGTGCCAGTAGTATGAGCTTCGCCTACGAGCAGTACTTC. Variable domain in full (rest from reference TRBV19 and TRBJ2-7): DGGITQSPKYLFRKEGQNVTLSCEQNLNHDAMYWYRQDPGQGLRLIYYSQIVNDFQKGDIAEGYSVSREKKESFPLTVTSAQKNPTAFYLCASSMSFAYEQYFGPGTRLTVT.

The rearrangement links TRBV19 to TRBJ2-5, with D hard to call. This CDR3 spans 11 amino acids. Trimming left V 7 bases short and J 4 bases short, with 7 bases between. CDR1 LNHDA and CDR2 SQIVND come from the germline V gene (reference sequence). The CDR3 is CASKYPETQYF. Written as DNA, the CDR3 is TGTGCCAGTAAATACCCAGAGACCCAGTACTTC.

About this clone itself: Other nucleotide sequences from this sample produce the same CDR3. This sequence joins TRBV7-9 and TRBJ1-4; no definite D call. CDR3 length: 11 amino acids. V was shortened by 6 bases and J by 4 bases, with 3 bases between the two germline ends. CDR1 is SEHNR and CDR2 is FQNEAQ in the germline V gene (reference sequence). The CDR3 nucleotides are TGTGCCAGCAGTCGTAATGAAAAACTGTTTTTT. Translating it yields CASSRNEKLFF.

This clone has a single count. J is TRBJ1-1 and V is TRBV15, with no clear D. V dropped 0 bases and J dropped 7 bases, with 12 bases sitting between them. CDR3 length equals 14 residues. CDR1 is LNHNV, CDR2 YYDKDF, per germline (reference sequence). The CDR3: CATSRDAGIGEAFF. The CDR3 nucleotides are TGTGCCACCAGCAGAGATGCAGGCATCGGTGAAGCTTTCTTT.

This clone has a count of ten or more. Different DNA sequences within this sample yield the same CDR3. This rearrangement joins TRBV27 to TRBJ2-5; D is unclear. The CDR3 runs to 11 residues. Trimming pared 2 bases from V and 5 bases from J, leaving 3 bases between. The germline V gene has CDR1 MNHEY and CDR2 SMNVEV (reference sequence). CDR3 sequence: CASSLGETQYF. The CDR3 nucleotides read TGTGCCAGCAGTTTAGGGGAGACCCAGTACTTC.

Only a few counts were recorded for this clone. V gene TRBV2 combines with J gene TRBJ2-7, with D perhaps TRBD1 or TRBD2 (6 bases each). Per germline, CDR1 SNHLY and CDR2 FYNNEI. V was shortened by 8 bases and J by 4 bases, with 18 bases between the two germline ends. This CDR3 contains 14 residues. CDR3 nucleotide sequence: TGTGCCAGCGGAACAAGGGGGGTTGGGTACGAGCAGTACTTC. It translates to CASGTRGVGYEQYF.